The T cell receptor (beta chain) described here comes from a study of shared clonotypes between healthy human individuals. V lost 4 bases to trimming and J lost 4 bases; unmatched junction nucleotides: 2. The CDR3 covers 14 residues. Germline V gene lookup returns CDR1 KGHSH and CDR2 LQKENI. Concerning this clone: Its target is unknown.

Study-level findings and limits: Sequencing depth was expected to influence donor clonotype sharing.

Libraries were prepared by immunoSEQ multiplex PCR; TCRdb keeps only in-frame clonotypes and omits some of them. The table lists 400,000 to 600,000 clones, more than 75% of them singletons. The V and J genes are TRBV18 and TRBJ1-4; TRBD1 aligns across 8 bases. Sequencing was carried out using PBMCs. The clonotype was recovered from a woman between 40 and 55 years old in good health. Some clones in this sample may be carry-over from other donors' samples. The CDR3 protein is CASSRGQVNEKLFF. The CDR3 DNA is TGTGCCAGCTCACGGGGACAGGTTAATGAAAAACTGTTTTTT.